The 19 T cell receptor beta chains below were found in one sample sequenced in a study of T cell repertoires in cytomegalovirus infection. What these receptors recognize is not known. Via MiXCR, TCRdb re-called the reads, giving one row per CDR3 protein. The sample lists about 900,000 distinct CDR3 sequences; roughly 31% were seen once. Here the sequenced sample was cultured CD8+ T cells from PBMCs, taken from culture after CMV antigen stimulation. These receptor sequences come from a human donor in good health (CMV status not recorded). Some clones in this sample may be carry-over from other donors' samples.

This clonotype occurred many times. The chain recombines TRBV7-2 with TRBJ2-7, with D possibly being TRBD1 (5 bases). CDR1 SGHTA and CDR2 FQGNSA come from the germline V gene. CDR3 length: 12 residues. Trimming left V 5 bases short and J 6 bases short, with 11 bases between. The CDR3 nucleotides are TGTGCCAGCAGCCAATGGGGCCCCGAGCAGTACGTC. Protein: CASSQWGPEQYV.

The rearrangement uses TRBV4-1 and TRBJ2-2; D is possibly TRBD1 (5 bases). The CDR3 spans 15 residues. The germline gives CDR1 MGHRA, CDR2 YSYEKL. V dropped 1 base and J dropped 4 bases, with 10 bases sitting between them. The CDR3 sequence: CASSQVRQGTGELFF. The CDR3 DNA sequence: TGCGCCAGCAGCCAAGTTAGGCAGGGCACCGGGGAGCTGTTTTTT.

The rearrangement uses TRBV6-6 and TRBJ2-7, with 7 bases identical to TRBD2. This CDR3 contains 13 residues. V dropped 3 bases and J dropped 9; count of bases not matched to a gene: 8. Germline V CDR1 and CDR2: MNHNY, SVGAGI (reference sequence). The CDR3 coding sequence is TGTGCCAGCAGTTATCTCGGACTAGTGGTGCAGTACTTC. Translation: CASSYLGLVVQYF.

Details on this clonotype: An end of the junction does not agree with germline; a read error may underlie this. This sequence joins TRBV7-6 and TRBJ2-6; possible D gene TRBD2, 5 bases. The CDR3 loop spans 16 amino acids. Germline CDR1 reads SGHVS; CDR2 reads FNYEAQ. Here the CDR3 reads CANSPPGGSWANVLTF. As DNA, the CDR3 is TGCGCCAACAGCCCCCCTGGTGGGAGCTGGGCCAACGTCCTGACTTTC.

The J gene is TRBJ1-5, the V gene TRBV6-6; D perhaps matches TRBD1 (5 bases). CDR1 is MNHNY and CDR2 is SVGAGI in the germline V gene (reference sequence). The CDR3 is made up of 13 amino acids. Between the trimmed V and J ends, which lost 7 bases and 5 bases, there was a span of 12 bases. CDR3: CASTRKGDQPQHF. CDR3 nucleotides: TGTGCCAGCACACGGAAAGGGGATCAGCCCCAGCATTTT.

V gene TRBV27 combines with J gene TRBJ2-3; 10 nucleotides match TRBD2. CDR1 is MNHEY and CDR2 is SMNVEV in the germline V gene (reference sequence). The CDR3 loop spans 16 amino acids. With V trimmed by 0 bases and J by 6 bases, 6 bases remained unmatched. The CDR3 here is CASSLSLAGGRDTQYF. The CDR3 DNA sequence: TGTGCCAGCAGTTTATCGTTAGCGGGGGGTCGCGATACGCAGTATTTT.

V usage is TRBV27 and J usage is TRBJ2-7; 8 bases map to TRBD1. This CDR3 has 12 amino acids. The germline CDR1 and CDR2 sequences are MNHEY and SMNVEV (reference sequence). The trim removed 6 bases at V and 7 bases at J, leaving 5 bases unmatched. CDR3 sequence reads: CASRQGAGEQYV. In nucleotides, the CDR3 is TGTGCCAGCAGGCAGGGGGCTGGTGAGCAGTACGTC.

The V gene is TRBV9, the J gene TRBJ1-2, with 7 bases aligning to TRBD1. The CDR3 has 15 residues. Germline V gene data show CDR1 as SGDLS and CDR2 as YYNGEE. The V gene end was trimmed by 3 bases and the J gene end by 4 bases; junction bases not matched to a gene: 9. The CDR3, as DNA: TGTGCCAGCAGCGAGACAGGGAGCGGGCTCTATGGCTACACCTTC. As protein: CASSETGSGLYGYTF.

This clonotype has a handful of counts. The V and J genes are TRBV7-6 and TRBJ1-3; D uncertain. The CDR3 length is 18 residues. Between the trimmed V and J ends, which lost 1 base and 2 bases, there was a span of 18 bases. Germline V gene data show CDR1 as SGHVS and CDR2 as FNYEAQ. CDR3 residues: CASSLEGSNEHTGNTIYF. DNA for the CDR3: TGTGCCAGCAGCTTAGAGGGCTCGAACGAACATACTGGAAACACCATATATTTT.

V is TRBV20-1 and J is TRBJ2-7; D gene ambiguous. Germline-derived CDR1 and CDR2 are DFQATT and SNEGSKA (reference sequence). V dropped 5 bases and J dropped 6 bases, with 11 bases sitting between them. This CDR3 spans 11 amino acids. CDR3 DNA sequence: TGCAGTGCTCAGAGTCTAGGCGAGCAGTACTTC. Encoded protein: CSAQSLGEQYF.

This clonotype was detected only a few times. This chain connects TRBV19 to TRBJ1-2; 8 nucleotides line up with TRBD1. In germline, CDR1 is LNHDA, CDR2 SQIVND (reference sequence). The CDR3 extends over 13 amino acids. Germline trimming cut 10 bases from V and 7 bases from J; bases unmatched to any gene: 11. In DNA form, the CDR3 reads TGTGCCACAACCCAGGGACAGGCTTCTGGCTACACCTTC. Its protein is CATTQGQASGYTF. Combining the CDR3 with reference TRBV19 and TRBJ1-2 gives the whole variable domain DGGITQSPKYLFRKEGQNVTLSCEQNLNHDAMYWYRQDPGQGLRLIYYSQIVNDFQKGDIAEGYSVSREKKESFPLTVTSAQKNPTAFYLCATTQGQASGYTFGSGTRLTVV.

V and J are TRBV5-1 and TRBJ1-1, with 7 positions matching TRBD1. The V and J ends lost 1 base and 6 bases, in that order; junction bases with no gene match: 6. There are 14 residues in the CDR3. Germline lookup yields CDR1 SGHRS and CDR2 YFSETQ. Here the CDR3 reads CASSLRQGVPEAFF. The DNA for the CDR3 is TGCGCCAGCAGCTTGAGACAGGGTGTTCCTGAAGCTTTCTTT.

This clonotype has just a few counts. The chain employs TRBV6-5 and TRBJ2-3, with D tentatively TRBD1 or TRBD2 (5 bases each). V dropped 5 bases and J dropped 3 bases, with 15 bases sitting between them. Looked up from germline, CDR1 is MNHEY and CDR2 is SVGAGI. The length of the CDR3 is 15 residues. The CDR3 is CASSRWDARTDTQYF. The CDR3 DNA reads as TGTGCCAGCAGTCGATGGGACGCTAGAACAGATACGCAGTATTTT.

The chain employs TRBV4-2 and TRBJ1-2; TRBD1 agrees at 7 bases. CDR1 LGHNA and CDR2 YNFKEQ come from the germline V gene. V dropped 0 bases and J dropped 4; count of bases not matched to a gene: 2. The CDR3 covers 14 residues. CDR3 coding DNA: TGTGCCAGCAGCCAAGACAGGGGGAGCTATGGCTACACCTTC. Its translation is CASSQDRGSYGYTF.

The V gene is TRBV27, the J gene TRBJ2-1, with a possible D match to TRBD1 (6 bases). The germline V gene has CDR1 MNHEY and CDR2 SMNVEV (reference sequence). V lost 6 bases, J lost 5 bases, and 20 bases lay in between. There are 16 residues in the CDR3. The DNA for the CDR3 is TGTGCCAGCAGAGATATCGGGCAGGGGATCGACAATGAGCAGTTCTTC. Translation gives CASRDIGQGIDNEQFF.

This clonotype came up a few times. This rearrangement joins TRBV4-1 to TRBJ2-7; D tentatively fits TRBD1 or TRBD2 (5 bases each). Germline CDR1 reads MGHRA; CDR2 reads YSYEKL. The CDR3 is 16 amino acids. V dropped 0 bases and J dropped 0 bases, with 12 bases sitting between them. CDR3 residues: CASSQEMGVNSYEQYF. The DNA of the CDR3 is TGCGCCAGCAGCCAAGAAATGGGGGTCAACTCCTACGAGCAGTACTTC.

The rearrangement uses TRBV27 and TRBJ2-3; 12 bases align to TRBD2. The CDR3 is 16 amino acids. Trimming removed 5 bases from V and 1 base from J; junction bases left unmatched: 4. Germline CDR1 and CDR2: MNHEY and SMNVEV (reference sequence). This chain's CDR3 is CASSIGLAGRTDTQYF. The CDR3 nucleotides are TGTGCCAGCAGTATTGGACTAGCGGGGCGCACAGATACGCAGTATTTT.

This clonotype turned up a few times. The DNA for the CDR3 is TGTGCCAGCAGTCGATGGGGGGGGGCAAACACTGAAGCTTTCTTT. Its translation is CASSRWGGANTEAFF. The V call is TRBV6-6, the J call TRBJ1-1; D may be TRBD1 (6 bases). Germline loops: CDR1 MNHNY, CDR2 SVGAGI (reference sequence). Trimming stripped 5 bases from V and 2 bases from J, with 15 bases between. The CDR3 length is 15 residues.

This clonotype appeared a few times. This chain joins TRBV12-3 or TRBV12-4 and TRBJ2-2, with TRBD2 identical over 8 bases. This CDR3 spans 14 amino acids. The J segment lost 6 bases and the V segment lost 4 bases, leaving 4 bases of the junction unmatched. CDR3 sequence (DNA): TGTGCCAGCAGTTCGGGGACTAGTCCCGGGGAGCTGTTTTTT. Translated: CASSSGTSPGELFF.